Below are 4 T cell receptor beta chains sequenced from a single sample in a study of cytomegalovirus exposure and HLA in healthy donors. Primers included in the PCR were 60 Vbeta and 13 Jbeta primers. Assay used: immunoSEQ multiplex PCR; TCRdb lists only in-frame clones, some missing. This table holds 100,000 or so clones, roughly three quarters found once. Sequenced material: PBMCs. These receptors came from a man aged 40-49 years in good health and CMV-seronegative.

The chain combines TRBV10-2 with TRBJ2-1; TRBD2 is a possible D gene (6 bases). This CDR3 has 12 residues. V lost 3 bases and J 13 bases, leaving 13 bases between the germline ends. Looked up from germline, CDR1 is WSHSY and CDR2 is SAAADI. The CDR3 region is CASSDSLAIQFF. The CDR3 DNA reads as TGCGCCAGCAGTGATAGCCTAGCGATACAGTTCTTC.

This clone was detected only once. CDR3 DNA: TGTGCCAGCAGCTTATCTACAGGGGCTCGCTATGGCTACACCTTC. Protein sequence: CASSLSTGARYGYTF. The V call is TRBV5-5, the J call TRBJ1-2; TRBD1 agrees at 7 bases. The V gene end was trimmed by 2 bases and the J gene end by 4 bases; junction bases not matched to a gene: 8. Germline CDR1 and CDR2: SGHKS and YYEKEE (reference sequence). The CDR3 is 15 residues long.

The table lists this clone with a few counts. This CDR3 is CASSSIRGRGIRNYGYTF. CDR3 sequence (DNA): TGTGCCAGCAGCTCGATACGAGGGCGAGGGATTCGTAACTATGGCTACACCTTC. The rearrangement joins TRBV5-6 to TRBJ1-2, with D hard to call. V gave up 3 bases and J gave up 1 base, with 22 bases separating them. CDR1 is SGHDT and CDR2 is YYEEEE in the germline V gene. The CDR3 spans 18 residues.

The genes are TRBV5-1 and TRBJ2-5; no firm D call. The J call may not be correct, given that the DNA end is closer to TRBJ2-7. The germline CDR1 and CDR2 sequences are SGHRS and YFSETQ. The CDR3 extends over 14 amino acids. The CDR3 region is CASSLEQSAYEQYF. The CDR3 DNA reads TGCGCCAGCAGCTTGGAACAGTCCGCCTACGAGCAGTACTTC.